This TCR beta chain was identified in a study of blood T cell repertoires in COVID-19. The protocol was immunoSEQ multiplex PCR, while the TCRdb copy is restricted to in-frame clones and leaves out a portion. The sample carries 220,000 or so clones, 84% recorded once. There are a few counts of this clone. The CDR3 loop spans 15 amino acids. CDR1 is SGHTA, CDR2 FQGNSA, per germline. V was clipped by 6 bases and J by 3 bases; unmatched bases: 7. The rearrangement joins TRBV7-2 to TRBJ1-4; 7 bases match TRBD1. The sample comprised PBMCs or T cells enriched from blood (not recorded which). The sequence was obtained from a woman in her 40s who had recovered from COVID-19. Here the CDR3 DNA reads TGTGCCAGCAGACCGACAGGGAATGCTAATGAAAAACTGTTTTTT. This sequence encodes CASRPTGNANEKLFF.